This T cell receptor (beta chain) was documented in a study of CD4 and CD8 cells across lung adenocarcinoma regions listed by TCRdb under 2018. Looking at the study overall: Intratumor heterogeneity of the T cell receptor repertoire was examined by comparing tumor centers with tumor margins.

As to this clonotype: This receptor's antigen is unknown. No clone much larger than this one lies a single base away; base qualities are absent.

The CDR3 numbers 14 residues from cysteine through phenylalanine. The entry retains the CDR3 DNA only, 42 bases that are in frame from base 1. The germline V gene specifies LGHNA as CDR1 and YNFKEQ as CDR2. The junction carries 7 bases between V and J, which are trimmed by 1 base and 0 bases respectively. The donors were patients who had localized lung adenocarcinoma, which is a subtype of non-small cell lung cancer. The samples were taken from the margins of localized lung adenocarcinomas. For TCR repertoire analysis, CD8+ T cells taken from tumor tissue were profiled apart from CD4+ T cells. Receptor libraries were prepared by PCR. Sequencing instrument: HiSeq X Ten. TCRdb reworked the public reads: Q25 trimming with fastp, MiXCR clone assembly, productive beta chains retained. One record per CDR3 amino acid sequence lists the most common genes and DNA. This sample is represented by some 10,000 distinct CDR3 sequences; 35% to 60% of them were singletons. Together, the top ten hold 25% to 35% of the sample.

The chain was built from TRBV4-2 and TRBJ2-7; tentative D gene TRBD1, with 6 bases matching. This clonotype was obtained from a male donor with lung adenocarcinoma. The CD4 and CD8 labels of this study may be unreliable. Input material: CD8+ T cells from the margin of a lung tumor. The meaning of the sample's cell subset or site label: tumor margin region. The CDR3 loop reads CASSQAGDSYEQYF. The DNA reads TGTGCCAGCAGCCAAGCAGGGGACTCCTACGAGCAGTACTTC.